This T cell receptor (beta chain) was recovered during a study of OX40 agonist ivuxolimab in advanced cancers. V dropped 0 bases and J dropped 4; count of bases not matched to a gene: 7. Germline V lookup: CDR1 SGHKS, CDR2 YYEKEE (reference sequence). The CDR3 totals 15 residues. Data came from immunoSEQ multiplex PCR; TCRdb stores just in-frame clones and leaves some out. The data contain roughly 79,000 clones, roughly 85% of them singletons. Specimen: CD4+ or CD8+ T cells sorted from blood, collected in a trial of the OX40 agonist ivuxolimab. The receptor's source is an adult with an advanced solid tumor such as melanoma, head and neck, liver or kidney cancer. The chain combines TRBV5-5 with TRBJ2-7, with 7 bases matching TRBD2. DNA of the CDR3: TGTGCCAGCAGCTTGGTAGGCGGGAGAGGATACGAGCAGTACTTC. Its translation is CASSLVGGRGYEQYF.